This T cell receptor (beta chain) was observed in a study of T cell responses to AZD1222 COVID-19 vaccine. The V and J ends lost 2 bases and 7 bases respectively, with 9 bases between them. This CDR3 region has 14 residues. Per germline, CDR1 MNHEY and CDR2 SVGEGT. Findings and limits, study-wide: Most donors were white British and more were female, and clonal diversity was possibly underestimated.

Profiled with immunoSEQ multiplex PCR; TCRdb holds only in-frame clones, not every one. Of about 99,000 clones detected, roughly 86% appear once; the ten largest clones hold 3% to 3.5%. About this clone: Its antigen remains unknown. Other DNA sequences from this sample encode an identical CDR3 as well.

The TCR originated in an adult who received the MenACWY meningococcal vaccine as a control. Sequenced material: peripheral blood, taken 28 days after the second dose of the MenACWY control vaccine. The V and J genes are TRBV6-2 or TRBV6-3 and TRBJ1-6, with D maybe TRBD1 (5 bases). Here the CDR3 reads CASSYRQGNSPLHF. The CDR3 DNA is TGTGCCAGCAGTTACCGCCAGGGAAATTCACCCCTCCACTTT.